This record looks at one TCR beta chain sequence and its context. The entry originates in a study of blood T cell repertoires in COVID-19. Study-level information: Samples of COVID-19 (acute and convalescent) were obtained from the United States, Italy and Spain. T cells, B-cell-depleted T cells, or PBMCs supplied cDNA or gDNA.

In the authors' methods: Cell counts per sample came from amplifying reference gene primers. Profiling relied on immunoSEQ multiplex PCR, and the TCRdb table lists in-frame clones only, not all of them. That table gives V, J and clone size, and the DNA gave D and trimming. The profile shows about 260,000 clones, around 90% of them singletons. The V and J ends lost 7 bases and 1 base, in that order; junction bases with no gene match: 14. The length of the CDR3 is 16 residues. CDR1 and CDR2 from the germline V gene are GTSNPN and SVGIG (reference sequence). In Seattle, patients joined the study during active infection and were tracked longitudinally.

The sequencing input was peripheral blood. The chain carries TRBV30 and TRBJ1-1; TRBD1 matches at 8 bases. This receptor was identified in a woman aged 70-85 years with COVID-19, enrolled during active disease. The CDR3 DNA follows: TGTGCCTCCATCGACAGGGGCCGCCCACGGAACACTGAAGCTTTCTTT. Protein: CASIDRGRPRNTEAFF.